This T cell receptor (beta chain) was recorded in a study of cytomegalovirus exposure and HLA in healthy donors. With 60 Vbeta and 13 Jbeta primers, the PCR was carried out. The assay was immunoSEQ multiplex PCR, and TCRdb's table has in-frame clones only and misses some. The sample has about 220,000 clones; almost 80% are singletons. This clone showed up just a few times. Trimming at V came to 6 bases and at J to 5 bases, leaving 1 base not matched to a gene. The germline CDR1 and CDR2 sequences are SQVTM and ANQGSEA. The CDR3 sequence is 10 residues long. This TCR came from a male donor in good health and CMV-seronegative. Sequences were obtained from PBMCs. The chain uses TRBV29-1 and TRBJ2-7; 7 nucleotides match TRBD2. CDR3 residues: CSVGGDEQYF. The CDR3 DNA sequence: TGCAGCGTGGGAGGGGACGAGCAGTACTTC.